Listed below are T cell receptor beta chains from one sample, sequenced in a study of OX40 agonist ivuxolimab in advanced cancers. Some clones are missing from TCRdb's copy, which holds only in-frame ones; the method was immunoSEQ multiplex PCR. This table holds about 53,000 clones, approximately 90% found once. The specimen comprised CD4+ or CD8+ T cells sorted from blood, sampled in a trial of the OX40 agonist ivuxolimab. The receptors here all came from an adult with an advanced solid tumor such as melanoma, head and neck, liver or kidney cancer. Both conserved end residues are part of each CDR3. Each record gives: clone size, J gene, V gene, D gene, CDR3 protein, CDR3 DNA. The D gene is left open where the match is weak. Where a row states a size, it is once, few, many or the class of an expanded clone; other rows omit it.

clone_size: NA
j_call: TRBJ1-2
v_call: TRBV9
d_call: TRBD1
cdr3_aa: CASSRDSKYGYTF
cdr3_nt: TGTGCCAGCAGCCGGGACAGCAAGTATGGCTACACCTTC

clone_size: NA
j_call: TRBJ1-1
v_call: TRBV4-3
d_call: NA
cdr3_aa: CASSHRLYTEAFF
cdr3_nt: TGCGCCAGCAGCCACAGGCTTTACACTGAAGCTTTCTTT

clone_size: NA
j_call: TRBJ2-3
v_call: TRBV5-4
d_call: NA
cdr3_aa: CASSPRTSIADTQYF
cdr3_nt: TGTGCCAGCAGCCCCCGAACTAGCATCGCAGATACGCAGTATTTT

clone_size: once
j_call: TRBJ1-1
v_call: TRBV29-1
d_call: TRBD1
cdr3_aa: CSVGDRGSKNTEAFF
cdr3_nt: TGCAGCGTTGGGGACAGGGGGTCTAAGAACACTGAAGCTTTCTTT

clone_size: NA
j_call: TRBJ1-3
v_call: TRBV6-6
d_call: NA
cdr3_aa: CASSYPGGQRNTIYF
cdr3_nt: TGTGCCAGCAGTTACCCGGGGGGGCAGAGAAACACCATATATTTT

clone_size: NA
j_call: TRBJ2-2
v_call: TRBV29-1
d_call: TRBD2
cdr3_aa: CSVGTSGTGELFF
cdr3_nt: TGCAGCGTGGGGACTAGCGGGACCGGGGAGCTGTTTTTT

clone_size: NA
j_call: TRBJ1-6
v_call: TRBV10-2
d_call: NA
cdr3_aa: CASTHQDSPLHF
cdr3_nt: TGCGCCAGCACGCATCAAGATTCACCCCTCCACTTT

clone_size: NA
j_call: TRBJ2-1
v_call: TRBV19
d_call: NA
cdr3_aa: CASSILIRDPSEHNEQFF
cdr3_nt: TGTGCCAGTAGTATCCTAATCCGGGACCCCTCGGAACACAATGAGCAGTTCTTC

clone_size: NA
j_call: TRBJ2-1
v_call: TRBV6-7
d_call: TRBD2
cdr3_aa: CASGGASGANEQFF
cdr3_nt: TGTGCCAGCGGGGGGGCTAGCGGGGCCAATGAGCAGTTCTTC

clone_size: NA
j_call: TRBJ1-5
v_call: TRBV5-1
d_call: TRBD1
cdr3_aa: CASSPEGADYSNQPQHF
cdr3_nt: TGCGCCAGCAGCCCGGAGGGGGCAGACTATAGCAATCAGCCCCAGCATTTT

clone_size: NA
j_call: TRBJ1-5
v_call: TRBV2
d_call: NA
cdr3_aa: CASSDLGDSNQPQHF
cdr3_nt: TGTGCCAGCAGTGATTTGGGAGATAGCAATCAGCCCCAGCATTTT

clone_size: NA
j_call: TRBJ2-1
v_call: TRBV19
d_call: TRBD1
cdr3_aa: CASSGTAYNEQFF
cdr3_nt: TGTGCCAGTAGTGGGACAGCCTACAATGAGCAGTTCTTC

clone_size: NA
j_call: TRBJ1-3
v_call: TRBV28
d_call: TRBD1
cdr3_aa: CASSFLGTGDGNTIYF
cdr3_nt: TGTGCCAGCAGTTTTTTAGGGACAGGAGACGGAAACACCATATATTTT

clone_size: NA
j_call: TRBJ2-3
v_call: TRBV7-6
d_call: TRBD1
cdr3_aa: CASSTGTVVDTQYF
cdr3_nt: TGTGCCAGCAGCACCGGGACAGTCGTTGATACGCAGTATTTT

clone_size: NA
j_call: TRBJ2-7
v_call: TRBV28
d_call: NA
cdr3_aa: CASSMGHNSYEQYF
cdr3_nt: TGTGCCAGCAGTATGGGACACAACTCCTACGAGCAGTACTTC

clone_size: NA
j_call: TRBJ2-5
v_call: TRBV5-5
d_call: NA
cdr3_aa: CASSLGGRETQYF
cdr3_nt: TGTGCCAGCAGCTTAGGGGGGCGGGAGACCCAGTACTTC

clone_size: NA
j_call: TRBJ2-1
v_call: TRBV6-6
d_call: NA
cdr3_aa: CATQKLDHYNEQFF
cdr3_nt: TGTGCCACCCAAAAGCTAGACCACTACAATGAGCAGTTCTTC

clone_size: few
j_call: TRBJ1-1
v_call: TRBV5-6
d_call: TRBD1
cdr3_aa: CASSSRTGYTEAFF
cdr3_nt: TGTGCCAGCAGCAGCAGGACAGGATACACTGAAGCTTTCTTT

clone_size: NA
j_call: TRBJ2-7
v_call: TRBV30
d_call: TRBD1
cdr3_aa: CAWRDRATYEQYF
cdr3_nt: TGTGCCTGGAGGGACAGGGCTACCTACGAGCAGTACTTC

clone_size: NA
j_call: TRBJ1-5
v_call: TRBV19
d_call: TRBD1
cdr3_aa: CASSAFRGQIDNQPQHF
cdr3_nt: TGTGCCAGTAGTGCCTTCAGGGGGCAGATCGACAATCAGCCCCAGCATTTT

clone_size: NA
j_call: TRBJ2-6
v_call: TRBV27
d_call: NA
cdr3_aa: CASSSQGSGANVLTF
cdr3_nt: TGTGCCAGCAGTTCACAGGGATCCGGGGCCAACGTCCTGACTTTC

clone_size: few
j_call: TRBJ2-7
v_call: TRBV5-8
d_call: TRBD1
cdr3_aa: CASAGQGNYEQYF
cdr3_nt: TGTGCCAGCGCCGGACAGGGTAACTACGAGCAGTACTTC

clone_size: NA
j_call: TRBJ2-5
v_call: TRBV19
d_call: NA
cdr3_aa: CASSSSGEWQETQYF
cdr3_nt: TGTGCCAGTAGTTCCTCGGGGGAATGGCAAGAGACCCAGTACTTC

clone_size: NA
j_call: TRBJ2-5
v_call: TRBV6-1
d_call: TRBD1
cdr3_aa: CASRLGQGEETQYF
cdr3_nt: TGTGCCAGCAGGCTCGGACAGGGTGAAGAGACCCAGTACTTC

clone_size: NA
j_call: TRBJ2-3
v_call: TRBV30
d_call: TRBD1
cdr3_aa: CAGRDRGTDTQYF
cdr3_nt: TGTGCCGGCCGGGACAGGGGAACAGATACGCAGTATTTT

clone_size: NA
j_call: TRBJ2-1
v_call: TRBV13
d_call: TRBD2
cdr3_aa: CASSPGLAGGRAFYNEQFF
cdr3_nt: TGTGCCAGCAGCCCGGGACTAGCGGGCGGACGAGCCTTCTACAATGAGCAGTTCTTC